Following are 28 T cell receptor beta chains from one sample sequenced in a study of blood T cell repertoires in COVID-19. Libraries were prepared by immunoSEQ multiplex PCR; TCRdb keeps only in-frame clonotypes and omits some of them. The sample shows 200,000 to 250,000 clones, about 90% of them seen only once. Sequenced material: peripheral blood. These receptors were taken from a woman aged 18-35 years who had recovered from COVID-19.

The chain combines TRBV30 with TRBJ2-1; TRBD1 is a possible D gene (5 bases). The V and J ends lost 0 bases and 5 bases respectively, with 11 bases between them. The CDR3 covers 14 residues. Looked up from germline, CDR1 is GTSNPN and CDR2 is SVGIG (reference sequence). The CDR3 bases are TGTGCCTGGAGTGTACGTAGGGGAAACAATGAGCAGTTCTTC. Translation: CAWSVRRGNNEQFF.

J is TRBJ2-1 and V is TRBV7-6; D is possibly TRBD1 (6 bases). Germline CDR1 SGHVS, CDR2 FNYEAQ. CDR3 length: 16 residues. Trimming stripped 5 bases from V and 2 bases from J, with 16 bases between. Here the CDR3 reads CASSPGRTEAYNEQFF. The CDR3 DNA is TGTGCCAGCAGCCCAGGGCGGACAGAGGCCTACAATGAGCAGTTCTTC.

This clone was counted a single time. The chain is built from TRBV6-5 and TRBJ1-1; no definite D call. The V gene lost 5 bases and the J gene lost 1 base, with 8 bases spanning the gap. CDR1 is MNHEY, CDR2 SVGAGI, per germline. CDR3 length: 13 residues. Here the CDR3 reads CASSRGRNTEAFF. Here the CDR3 DNA reads TGTGCCAGCAGTCGAGGTCGGAACACTGAAGCTTTCTTT.

The chain has TRBV29-1 and TRBJ1-2, with 8 positions matching TRBD1. The CDR3 extends over 13 amino acids. The V gene's germline CDR1 is SQVTM and CDR2 ANQGSEA. V dropped 7 bases and J dropped 8; count of bases not matched to a gene: 12. CDR3: CSARLQGGLGYTF. The CDR3 DNA reads TGCAGCGCCAGGCTACAGGGGGGCTTAGGCTACACCTTC.

This clone was seen only a few times. The rearrangement links TRBV7-9 to TRBJ1-2, with D perhaps matching TRBD1 (6 bases). Germline V gene data show CDR1 as SEHNR and CDR2 as FQNEAQ (reference sequence). The CDR3 loop spans 13 amino acids. V was cut by 6 bases and J by 3 bases, with 11 bases left in between. The CDR3 loop reads CASSLDSYYGYTF. Written as DNA, the CDR3 is TGTGCCAGCAGTTTGGACAGTTACTATGGCTACACCTTC.

The chain combines TRBV7-2 with TRBJ2-1; tentatively, D is TRBD1 (6 bases). The CDR3 extends over 15 amino acids. CDR1 SGHTA and CDR2 FQGNSA come from the germline V gene. V was cut by 0 bases and J by 5 bases, with 11 bases left in between. The CDR3 is CASSLAGTPNNEQFF. DNA of the CDR3: TGTGCCAGCAGCTTAGCGGGGACACCAAACAATGAGCAGTTCTTC. The entire variable domain, with the rest obtained from reference TRBV7-2 and TRBJ2-1, is as follows: GAGVSQSPSNKVTEKGKDVELRCDPISGHTALYWYRQSLGQGLEFLIYFQGNSAPDKSGLPSDRFSAERTGGSVSTLTIQRTQQEDSAVYLCASSLAGTPNNEQFFGPGTRLTVL.

This chain uses TRBV18 with TRBJ2-7; TRBD1 agrees at 10 bases. Per germline, CDR1 KGHSH and CDR2 LQKENI. J was trimmed by 5 bases and V by 3 bases; bases with no gene match: 7. This CDR3 comprises 15 residues. This CDR3 reads CASSPTPGQGNEQYF. In nucleotides, the CDR3 is TGTGCCAGCTCACCCACACCGGGACAGGGGAACGAGCAGTACTTC.

This chain uses TRBV10-1 with TRBJ2-7; 11 bases line up with TRBD2. The CDR3 runs to 18 residues. J gave up 6 bases and V 5 bases, and 18 bases lay outside the gene matches. CDR1 and CDR2 from the germline V gene are WNHNN and SYGVQD (reference sequence). CDR3 sequence (DNA): TGCGCCAGCAGTCCGGGGGGGGTCCTAGCGGGAGGCCGTCGCGAGCAGTACTTC. Translation: CASSPGGVLAGGRREQYF.

The CDR3 coding sequence is TGCGCCAGCAGCTTGGTCGGTGCAACTAATGAAAAACTGTTTTTT. Its protein product is CASSLVGATNEKLFF. V is TRBV5-1 and J is TRBJ1-4; no definite D call. The germline CDR1 and CDR2 sequences are SGHRS and YFSETQ. CDR3 length equals 15 residues. Trimming cost V 0 bases and J 0 bases, with 6 bases left between them.

The chain is built from TRBV5-1 and TRBJ2-7; TRBD2 might be the D (6 bases). The CDR3 sequence is 14 residues long. The germline CDR1 and CDR2 sequences are SGHRS and YFSETQ. V was trimmed by 3 bases and J by 0 bases, leaving 10 bases between them. The CDR3, as DNA: TGCGCCAGCAGCTGGGAGGTCCACTCCTACGAGCAGTACTTC. The encoded protein is CASSWEVHSYEQYF.

The CDR3 loop is CASSVGGRPTYEQYF. The CDR3 coding sequence is TGTGCCAGCAGCGTAGGAGGGAGGCCAACCTACGAGCAGTACTTC. The V gene is TRBV9, the J gene TRBJ2-7, with D possibly TRBD2 on 6 matching bases. Trimming removed 0 bases from V and 2 bases from J, with 12 bases in between. CDR3 length: 15 amino acids. In germline, CDR1 is SGDLS, CDR2 YYNGEE.

Points on this clone: Other DNA sequences in this specimen translate into the identical CDR3. The rearrangement joins TRBV19 to TRBJ2-2; TRBD1 matches 8 bases. With 4 bases clipped from V and 1 base from J, the junction kept 2 bases outside the gene matches. In germline, CDR1 is LNHDA, CDR2 SQIVND (reference sequence). There are 15 residues in the CDR3. The CDR3: CASSTGQGNTGELFF. CDR3 nucleotide sequence: TGTGCCAGTAGTACAGGACAGGGGAACACCGGGGAGCTGTTTTTT.

The chain carries TRBV5-6 and TRBJ2-2; 8 bases are shared with TRBD1. CDR1 SGHDT and CDR2 YYEEEE come from the germline V gene. This CDR3 region has 12 residues. V trimming: 5 bases; J trimming: 6 bases; junction bases outside the gene matches: 0. The CDR3 spells CASRQGAGELFF. In nucleotides, the CDR3 is TGTGCCAGCAGACAGGGGGCCGGGGAGCTGTTTTTT.

The V and J genes are TRBV19 and TRBJ1-2; a weak D match, TRBD1 (6 bases). Trimming cost V 5 bases and J 7 bases, with 17 bases left between them. CDR1 LNHDA and CDR2 SQIVND come from the germline V gene (reference sequence). There are 14 residues in the CDR3. Here the CDR3 reads CASSEQGLGAGYTF. CDR3 bases: TGTGCCAGTAGTGAACAGGGATTAGGAGCTGGCTACACCTTC.

This chain links TRBV30 with TRBJ2-1; 7 nucleotides agree with TRBD2. CDR1 is GTSNPN, CDR2 SVGIG, per germline (reference sequence). This CDR3 is built from 15 residues. V lost 5 bases and J lost 2; bases outside the gene matches: 9. The CDR3 nucleotides are TGTGCCTGGGGCGGGGGTGCTAGCGCCTACAATGAGCAGTTCTTC. This translates into CAWGGGASAYNEQFF.

This CDR3 reads CAWSVGVLVATDTQYF. CDR3 DNA: TGTGCCTGGAGTGTAGGGGTACTGGTCGCCACAGATACGCAGTATTTT. The chain has TRBV30 and TRBJ2-3; a weak D match, TRBD1 (5 bases). V was clipped by 0 bases and J by 2 bases, with 15 bases between them. The CDR3 consists of 16 residues. CDR1 is GTSNPN, CDR2 SVGIG, per germline (reference sequence).

The chain uses TRBV14 and TRBJ2-3; 8 bases are a match to TRBD2. This CDR3 has 15 residues. Germline V gene data show CDR1 as SGHDN and CDR2 as FVKESK. The V and J ends lost 4 bases and 7 bases, in that order; junction bases with no gene match: 10. CDR3 in DNA: TGTGCCAGCAGCCCACTAGCGGCCCTCCCCCATACGCAGTATTTT. Translating it yields CASSPLAALPHTQYF.

The rearrangement joins TRBV5-6 to TRBJ2-7; D is ambiguous. V was shortened by 5 bases and J by 0 bases, with 15 bases between the two germline ends. Germline V gives CDR1 SGHDT, CDR2 YYEEEE. There are 15 residues in the CDR3. CDR3 region: CASSSAAASSYEQYF. Written as DNA, the CDR3 is TGTGCCAGCAGTTCCGCGGCGGCGAGCTCCTACGAGCAGTACTTC.

The rearrangement links TRBV5-6 to TRBJ2-5; D not resolved. V dropped 0 bases and J dropped 5 bases, with 5 bases sitting between them. The CDR3 is made up of 12 amino acids. The germline V gene has CDR1 SGHDT and CDR2 YYEEEE. The CDR3 DNA sequence: TGTGCCAGCAGCTTGGGAGTGGAGACCCAGTACTTC. Translation: CASSLGVETQYF. The full variable domain, with the rest looked up from reference TRBV5-6 and TRBJ2-5, is DAGVTQSPTHLIKTRGQQVTLRCSPKSGHDTVSWYQQALGQGPQFIFQYYEEEERQRGNFPDRFSGHQFPNYSSELNVNALLLGDSALYLCASSLGVETQYFGPGTRLLVL.

This clone has more than one count but fewer than ten. This rearrangement joins TRBV6-2 or TRBV6-3 to TRBJ2-1, with 9 positions matching TRBD2. The length of the CDR3 is 14 residues. Germline CDR1 MNHEY, CDR2 SVGEGT. V lost 4 bases, J lost 8 bases, and 6 bases stayed unmatched. CDR3 protein: CASSLGGRAHEQFF. The CDR3 DNA follows: TGTGCCAGCAGTTTAGGCGGGAGGGCCCATGAGCAGTTCTTC.

J is TRBJ1-6 and V is TRBV6-2 or TRBV6-3; the D is unclear. CDR1 is MNHEY, CDR2 SVGEGT, per germline. The CDR3 is 13 residues long. Trimming took off 0 bases at V and 8 bases at J, with 5 bases between the two ends. In nucleotides, the CDR3 is TGTGCCAGCAGTTACTCGGGCGATTCACCCCTCCACTTT. Translated, it gives CASSYSGDSPLHF.

The chain uses TRBV6-5 and TRBJ1-4; the D is unclear. Germline V lookup: CDR1 MNHEY, CDR2 SVGAGI. The CDR3 is 14 residues long. Between the trimmed V and J ends, which lost 8 bases and 4 bases, there was a span of 14 bases. CDR3 sequence (DNA): TGTGCCAGCTCACTCTCGGGGTATAATGAAAAACTGTTTTTT. It encodes CASSLSGYNEKLFF.

The V and J genes are TRBV4-1 and TRBJ1-1; 7 nucleotides align to TRBD1. Trimming removed 3 bases from V and 4 bases from J; junction bases left unmatched: 8. CDR1 and CDR2 from the germline V gene are MGHRA and YSYEKL. The CDR3 length is 15 residues. CDR3 coding DNA: TGCGCCAGCAGCCAGATCAGACAGGGAAGCACTGAAGCTTTCTTT. Translation gives CASSQIRQGSTEAFF.

In its sample, this clone was seen a few times. The chain couples TRBV29-1 to TRBJ2-2, with TRBD2 matching 7 bases. Germline trimming cut 7 bases from V and 7 bases from J; bases unmatched to any gene: 12. Germline lookup yields CDR1 SQVTM and CDR2 ANQGSEA. The length of the CDR3 is 14 residues. The CDR3 DNA sequence: TGCAGCGGGGGAGGGGAGGATGGTATCGGGGAGCTGTTTTTT. Translation gives CSGGGEDGIGELFF.

The rearrangement joins TRBV6-1 to TRBJ2-1; the D gene is possibly TRBD2 (6 bases). Trimming removed 1 base at V and 7 bases at J, with 14 bases between. Germline lookup yields CDR1 MNHNS and CDR2 SASEGT. This CDR3 contains 15 residues. The chain's CDR3 is CASSEERLATNEQFF. DNA of the CDR3: TGTGCCAGCAGTGAAGAAAGGCTAGCGACAAATGAGCAGTTCTTC.

The chain has TRBV15 and TRBJ1-2; tentatively, D is TRBD1 (5 bases). The germline V and J ends were trimmed by 1 base and 8 bases, with 17 bases remaining between them. The CDR3 is made up of 15 amino acids. CDR1 and CDR2 (germline): LNHNV, YYDKDF (reference sequence). CDR3 nucleotide sequence: TGTGCCACCAGCAGAGTACAGGAGTTCTTTCAGGGCTACACCTTC. Protein product: CATSRVQEFFQGYTF. The complete variable domain, with remaining parts taken from reference TRBV15 and TRBJ1-2, reads DAMVIQNPRYQVTQFGKPVTLSCSQTLNHNVMYWYQQKSSQAPKLLFHYYDKDFNNEADTPDNFQSRRPNTSFCFLDIRSPGLGDTAMYLCATSRVQEFFQGYTFGSGTRLTVV.

With respect to this clone: This sample also contains other DNA sequences that code for the same CDR3. This chain connects TRBV30 to TRBJ2-7; 8 bases fit TRBD1. Looked up from germline, CDR1 is GTSNPN and CDR2 is SVGIG (reference sequence). V lost 0 bases, J lost 4 bases, and 5 bases stayed unmatched. The CDR3 has 14 residues. In DNA form, the CDR3 reads TGTGCCTGGAGTGTTGGACAGGGAGGTTACGAGCAGTACTTC. Amino acids: CAWSVGQGGYEQYF.

V is TRBV5-6 and J is TRBJ2-7; TRBD1 matches 8 bases. V lost 3 bases and J lost 4; bases outside the gene matches: 6. The CDR3 is 14 amino acids. Germline V gene data show CDR1 as SGHDT and CDR2 as YYEEEE. CDR3 nucleotide sequence: TGTGCCAGCAGCTGGGGACAGGCGATTTACGAGCAGTACTTC. Encoded protein: CASSWGQAIYEQYF.